This T cell receptor beta chain was captured by sequencing in a study of immune cell composition in non-small cell lung cancer. In germline, CDR1 is MDHEN, CDR2 SYDVKM. The CDR3 has 13 amino acids. V lost 3 bases and J lost 5, with 10 bases in between. This table comes from immunoSEQ multiplex PCR, and its TCRdb copy is limited to in-frame clones, with some not included. The sample records approximately 3,200 clones, approximately 80% being singletons. The receptor comes from a human donor with non-small cell lung cancer. The chain recombines TRBV28 with TRBJ2-5; D remains ambiguous. Sequencing was done on a sample of lung tumor tissue. The CDR3 region is CASSFLSVETQYF. The CDR3 coding sequence is TGTGCCAGCAGTTTCCTGTCAGTGGAGACCCAGTACTTC.